This T cell receptor (beta chain) is from a study of glioma-infiltrating T cells. This clonotype has ten or more counts. Its antigen is not identified. The iRepertoire nested amplicon-rescue multiplex PCR amplified TCR alpha and beta CDR3s from RNA. Via MiXCR, TCRdb re-called the multiplex PCR reads, giving one row per CDR3 protein. The data show approximately 110,000 distinct CDR3 sequences, less than 30% seen once. V gave up 6 bases and J gave up 3 bases; unmatched junction bases: 4. This CDR3 is 16 amino acids long. Germline CDR1 reads MNHNS; CDR2 reads SASEGT. Whole-study findings and limits: Tissue and blood shared very few CDR3 sequences. Non-neoplastic patients had below-expected tissue-blood divergence, while all gliomas exceeded expectation.

The chain has TRBV6-1 and TRBJ2-4; 14 positions agree with TRBD2. Specimen: glioma tissue, nonneoplastic brain tissue, or PBMCs (not recorded which). The receptor's source is a human donor with low-grade glioma or glioblastoma, undergoing nonglioma brain surgery, or in good health (not recorded which). The CDR3 loop is CASRETSGRGKNIQYF. CDR3 coding DNA: TGTGCCAGCAGGGAGACTAGCGGGAGGGGCAAAAACATTCAGTACTTC.